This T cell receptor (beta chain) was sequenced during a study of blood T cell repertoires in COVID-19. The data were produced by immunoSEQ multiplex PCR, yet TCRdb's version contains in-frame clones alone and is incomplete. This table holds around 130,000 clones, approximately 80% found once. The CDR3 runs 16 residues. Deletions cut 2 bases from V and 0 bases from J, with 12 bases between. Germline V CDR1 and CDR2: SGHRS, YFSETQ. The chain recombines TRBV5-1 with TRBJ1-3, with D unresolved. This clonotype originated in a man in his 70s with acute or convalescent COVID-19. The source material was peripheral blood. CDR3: CASSLQPAGSGNTIYF. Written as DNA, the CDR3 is TGCGCCAGCAGCTTACAACCAGCGGGCTCTGGAAACACCATATATTTT.